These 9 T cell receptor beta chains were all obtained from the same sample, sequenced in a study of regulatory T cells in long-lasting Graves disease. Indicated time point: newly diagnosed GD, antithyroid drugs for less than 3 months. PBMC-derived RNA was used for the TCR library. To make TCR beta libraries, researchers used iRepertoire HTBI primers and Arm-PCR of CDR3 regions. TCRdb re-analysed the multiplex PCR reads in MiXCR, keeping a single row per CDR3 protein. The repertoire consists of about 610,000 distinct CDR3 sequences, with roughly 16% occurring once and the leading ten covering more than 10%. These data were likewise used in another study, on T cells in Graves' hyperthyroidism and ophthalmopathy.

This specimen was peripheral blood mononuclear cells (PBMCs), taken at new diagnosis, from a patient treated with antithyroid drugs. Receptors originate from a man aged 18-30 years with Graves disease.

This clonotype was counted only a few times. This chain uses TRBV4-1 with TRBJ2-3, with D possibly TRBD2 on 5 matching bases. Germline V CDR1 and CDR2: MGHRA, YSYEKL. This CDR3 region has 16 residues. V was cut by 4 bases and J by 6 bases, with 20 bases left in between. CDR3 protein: CASSLSAGYPGDTQYF. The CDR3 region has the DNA TGCGCCAGCAGCCTGAGCGCGGGCTACCCGGGGGATACGCAGTATTTT.

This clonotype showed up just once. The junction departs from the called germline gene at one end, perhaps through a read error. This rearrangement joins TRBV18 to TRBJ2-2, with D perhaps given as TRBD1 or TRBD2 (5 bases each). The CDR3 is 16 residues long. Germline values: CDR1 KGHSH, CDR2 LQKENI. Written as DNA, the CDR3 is TGTGCCAACTCACTCCAGGGAGTGAGAAACACCGGGGAGCTGTTTTTT. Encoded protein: CANSLQGVRNTGELFF. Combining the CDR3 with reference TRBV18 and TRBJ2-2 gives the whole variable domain NAGVMQNPRHLVRRRGQEARLRCSPMKGHSHVYWYRQLPEEGLKFMVYLQKENIIDESGMPKERFSAEFPKEGPSILRIQQVVRGDSAAYFCANSLQGVRNTGELFFGEGSRLTVL.

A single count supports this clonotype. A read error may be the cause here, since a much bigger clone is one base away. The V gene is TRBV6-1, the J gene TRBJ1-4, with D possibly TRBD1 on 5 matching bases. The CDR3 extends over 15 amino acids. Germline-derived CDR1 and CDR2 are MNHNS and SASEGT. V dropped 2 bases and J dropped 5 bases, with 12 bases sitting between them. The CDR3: CASSERGGVNEKLFF. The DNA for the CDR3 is TGTGCCAGCAGTGAAAGGGGTGGTGTAAATGAAAAACTGTTTTTT.

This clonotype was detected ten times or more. The CDR3 bases are TGTGCCAGCAGCTATACGGTGGACTGGGTTCGCTTCACCGGGGAGCTGTTTTTT. Its protein is CASSYTVDWVRFTGELFF. This chain connects TRBV7-9 to TRBJ2-2; D is possibly TRBD2 (5 bases). The CDR3 totals 18 residues. Looked up from germline, CDR1 is SEHNR and CDR2 is FQNEAQ (reference sequence). V was pared by 4 bases and J by 4 bases, with 22 bases between.

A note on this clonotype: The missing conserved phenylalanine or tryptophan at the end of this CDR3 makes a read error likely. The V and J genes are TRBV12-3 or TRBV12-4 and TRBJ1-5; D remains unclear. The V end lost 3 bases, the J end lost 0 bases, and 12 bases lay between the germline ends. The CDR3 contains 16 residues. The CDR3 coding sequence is TGTGCCAGCAGTTTTGACCACCTTTCTAGCAATCAGCCCCAGCATCTT. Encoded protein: CASSFDHLSSNQPQHL.

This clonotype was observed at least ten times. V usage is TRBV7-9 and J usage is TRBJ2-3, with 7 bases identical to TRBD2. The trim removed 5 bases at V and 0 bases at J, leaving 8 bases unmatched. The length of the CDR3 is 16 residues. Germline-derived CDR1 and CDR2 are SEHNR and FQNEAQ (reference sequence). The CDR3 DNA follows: TGTGCCAGCAGCCCCGGACTAGATTTGAGCACAGATACGCAGTATTTT. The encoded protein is CASSPGLDLSTDTQYF.

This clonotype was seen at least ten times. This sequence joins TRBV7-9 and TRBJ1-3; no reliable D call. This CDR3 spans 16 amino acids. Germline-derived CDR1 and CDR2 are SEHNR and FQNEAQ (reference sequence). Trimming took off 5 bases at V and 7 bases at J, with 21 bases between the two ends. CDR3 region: CASSPSSLAMPNTIYF. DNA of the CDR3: TGTGCCAGCAGCCCGTCTTCTCTCGCGATGCCCAACACCATATATTTT.

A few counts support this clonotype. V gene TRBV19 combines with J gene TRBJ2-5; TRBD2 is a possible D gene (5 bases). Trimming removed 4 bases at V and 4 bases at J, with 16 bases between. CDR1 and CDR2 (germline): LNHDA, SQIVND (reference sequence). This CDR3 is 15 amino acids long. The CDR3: CASSSSGSELETQYF. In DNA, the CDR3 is TGTGCCAGTAGTAGTAGTGGGAGCGAGTTAGAGACCCAGTACTTC.

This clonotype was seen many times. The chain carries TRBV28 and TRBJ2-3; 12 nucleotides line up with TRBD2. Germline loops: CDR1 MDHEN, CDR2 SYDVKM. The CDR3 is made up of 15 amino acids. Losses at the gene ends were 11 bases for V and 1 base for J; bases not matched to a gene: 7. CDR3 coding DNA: TGTGCCTCCCTAGCGGGAGGGGGGGGCACAGATACGCAGTATTTT. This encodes CASLAGGGGTDTQYF.